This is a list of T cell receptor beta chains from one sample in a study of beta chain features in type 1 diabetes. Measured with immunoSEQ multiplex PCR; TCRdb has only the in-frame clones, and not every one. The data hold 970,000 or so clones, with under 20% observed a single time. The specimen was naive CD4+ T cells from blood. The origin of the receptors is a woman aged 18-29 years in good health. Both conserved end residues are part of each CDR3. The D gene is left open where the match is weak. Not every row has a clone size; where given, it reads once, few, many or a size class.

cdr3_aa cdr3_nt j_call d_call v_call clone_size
CASSLQGLGNEKLFF TGTGCCAGCAGCCTACAGGGTTTGGGTAATGAAAAACTGTTTTTT TRBJ1-4 NA TRBV7-2 few
CASSLTGPTEAFF TGTGCCAGCAGCTTGACAGGGCCCACTGAAGCTTTCTTT TRBJ1-1 TRBD1 TRBV7-9 NA
CATSSRQGYSNQPQHF TGTGCCACCAGCAGCCGTCAGGGGTATAGCAATCAGCCCCAGCATTTT TRBJ1-5 NA TRBV15 NA
CASSQEERGGDTGELFF TGCGCCAGCAGCCAAGAGGAAAGGGGAGGAGACACCGGGGAGCTGTTTTTT TRBJ2-2 NA TRBV4-3 few
CASSLEVGGKTQYF TGCGCCAGCAGCTTGGAGGTCGGCGGCAAGACCCAGTACTTC TRBJ2-5 NA TRBV5-1 NA
CASSEYDTAGTDTQYF TGTGCCAGCAGTGAATATGATACAGCGGGCACAGATACGCAGTATTTT TRBJ2-3 NA TRBV2 few
CATSRGNSGRNNEQFF TGTGCCACCAGCAGAGGTAATAGCGGGAGGAACAATGAGCAGTTCTTC TRBJ2-1 TRBD2 TRBV15 few
CASSLRSSFGGELFF TGTGCCAGCAGCTTAAGGTCCAGCTTTGGCGGGGAGCTGTTTTTT TRBJ2-2 NA TRBV7-3 NA
CASSLARNEQFF TGTGCCAGCAGTTTGGCTAGGAATGAGCAGTTCTTC TRBJ2-1 NA TRBV28 few
CASSQDVRRDLYNEQFF TGCGCCAGCAGCCAAGATGTAAGGCGGGATCTCTACAATGAGCAGTTCTTC TRBJ2-1 NA TRBV4-3 NA
CASSLSAGAGELFF TGTGCCAGCAGCCTCTCGGCCGGGGCCGGGGAGCTGTTTTTT TRBJ2-2 NA TRBV28 NA
CASSQGSNYGYTF TGTGCCAGCAGCCAAGGATCTAACTATGGCTACACCTTC TRBJ1-2 NA TRBV7-2 NA
CASSPGTTYNEQFF TGTGCCAGCAGTCCCGGGACCACTTACAATGAGCAGTTCTTC TRBJ2-1 NA TRBV4-2 few
CASSDSAGDYGYTF TGTGCCAGCAGTGACTCGGCAGGGGACTATGGCTACACCTTC TRBJ1-2 NA TRBV6-4 NA
CASSQRRGNYEQYF TGCGCCAGCAGCCAACGACGGGGGAACTACGAGCAGTACTTC TRBJ2-7 NA TRBV5-4 NA
CSARNQETQYF TGCAGTGCGCGGAACCAAGAGACCCAGTACTTC TRBJ2-5 NA TRBV20-1 few
CASSKFGREETQYF TGTGCCAGTAGTAAATTCGGCAGGGAAGAGACCCAGTACTTC TRBJ2-5 NA TRBV19 NA
CSARDPLEQFF TGCAGTGCTAGAGATCCTCTTGAGCAGTTCTTC TRBJ2-1 NA TRBV20-1 NA
CASSLGASAYNEQFF TGTGCCAGCAGCCTGGGGGCTAGCGCCTACAATGAGCAGTTCTTC TRBJ2-1 NA TRBV11-2 once
CASSTRTGELFF TGTGCCAGCAGTACCCGGACCGGGGAGCTGTTTTTT TRBJ2-2 NA TRBV6-5 few
CASSLSHRETQYF TGTGCCAGCAGTTTATCCCACAGGGAGACCCAGTACTTC TRBJ2-5 NA TRBV27 NA
CASSSRARNAGELFF TGCGCCAGCAGCAGCAGGGCAAGAAACGCCGGGGAGCTGTTTTTT TRBJ2-2 NA TRBV5-1 once
CASSQDRIYGYTF TGTGCCAGCTCACAGGACAGAATCTATGGCTACACCTTC TRBJ1-2 NA TRBV18 NA
CASSLGGLGSYNEQFF TGTGCCAGCAGCCTAGGGGGCCTAGGCTCCTACAATGAGCAGTTCTTC TRBJ2-1 TRBD1 TRBV7-2 few
CASSPHRLGKTEAFF TGTGCCAGCAGCCCTCATAGGCTAGGGAAGACTGAAGCTTTCTTT TRBJ1-1 NA TRBV9 NA
CASTPFRAPYQETQYF TGTGCCAGCACCCCGTTTAGAGCGCCGTACCAAGAGACCCAGTACTTC TRBJ2-5 NA TRBV28 few
CASSLSASGRVTQYF TGTGCCAGCAGTTTATCGGCTAGCGGGAGGGTTACGCAGTATTTT TRBJ2-3 TRBD2 TRBV27 few
CASSYRGTPYEQYF TGTGCCAGCAGCTACAGGGGCACTCCCTACGAGCAGTACTTC TRBJ2-7 TRBD1 TRBV7-9 few
CASSQDAAKGTEAFF TGCGCCAGCAGCCAAGATGCAGCTAAAGGGACTGAAGCTTTCTTT TRBJ1-1 NA TRBV4-3 NA
CASSQEVGGRTGELFF TGCGCCAGCAGCCAAGAGGTGGGAGGGAGGACCGGGGAGCTGTTTTTT TRBJ2-2 TRBD2 TRBV4-3 few
CASRDRINEKLFF TGTGCCAGCAGGGACAGGATTAATGAAAAACTGTTTTTT TRBJ1-4 TRBD1 TRBV6-5 few
CASSSGTGLRETQYF TGTGCCAGCAGCTCCGGGACAGGGTTACGGGAGACCCAGTACTTC TRBJ2-5 TRBD1 TRBV28 NA
CASSTGQGWDQPQHF TGTGCCAGCAGTACAGGACAGGGATGGGATCAGCCCCAGCATTTT TRBJ1-5 TRBD1 TRBV9 NA
CASSWRTGTFTGELFF TGTGCCAGCAGCTGGAGGACAGGAACCTTCACCGGGGAGCTGTTTTTT TRBJ2-2 TRBD1 TRBV7-2 NA
CASSVRSSGSGANVLTF TGTGCCAGTAGTGTCCGAAGTAGCGGGTCTGGGGCCAACGTCCTGACTTTC TRBJ2-6 TRBD2 TRBV19 few
CASSVMGGHEQYF TGTGCCAGCAGCGTCATGGGCGGCCACGAGCAGTACTTC TRBJ2-7 NA TRBV7-2 few
CASSLTGTGMNTEAFF TGCGCCAGCAGCTTGACCGGGACAGGTATGAACACTGAAGCTTTCTTT TRBJ1-1 TRBD1 TRBV5-1 few
CASSPPGGGGEQFF TGTGCCAGCAGCCCACCCGGGGGCGGGGGTGAGCAGTTCTTC TRBJ2-1 NA TRBV11-2 few
CASSLDPQGTQYF TGTGCCAGCAGCTTAGACCCCCAAGGGACGCAGTATTTT TRBJ2-3 NA TRBV7-9 NA
CASSPVTGQGASGYTF TGTGCCAGCTCACCAGTTACGGGACAGGGGGCAAGTGGCTACACCTTC TRBJ1-2 TRBD1 TRBV18 NA
CASSLRLAARGRNEQFF TGTGCCAGCTCCCTTCGACTAGCCGCCCGAGGCAGGAATGAGCAGTTCTTC TRBJ2-1 TRBD2 TRBV27 NA
CASRYTANTEAFF TGTGCCAGCAGATACACCGCTAACACTGAAGCTTTCTTT TRBJ1-1 NA TRBV25-1 NA
CASSLDRQVAGGNEQFF TGTGCCAGCAGCTTGGACCGTCAGGTAGCGGGGGGTAATGAGCAGTTCTTC TRBJ2-1 TRBD2 TRBV5-4 NA
CASSSTGSLHHF TGTGCCAGCAGCTCGACAGGGTCCCTTCACCACTTC TRBJ2-7 TRBD1 TRBV7-9 NA
CASSLEPGARTQYF TGTGCCAGCAGCTTAGAGCCCGGGGCAAGGACCCAGTACTTC TRBJ2-5 NA TRBV7-2 few
CASSQIGRRNTEAFF TGTGCCAGCAGCCAAATAGGGCGGAGGAACACTGAAGCTTTCTTT TRBJ1-1 NA TRBV14 NA
CASSLDRISYEQYF TGCGCCAGCAGCTTGGACAGGATCTCCTACGAGCAGTACTTC TRBJ2-7 NA TRBV5-1 NA
CASSPAGTSVWGGNNEQFF TGTGCCAGCAGCCCCGCCGGGACTAGTGTTTGGGGTGGTAACAATGAGCAGTTCTTC TRBJ2-1 TRBD2 TRBV7-9 few
CASTVTGNTEAFF TGTGCCAGCACCGTGACAGGGAACACTGAAGCTTTCTTT TRBJ1-1 NA TRBV2 NA
CASSARTAYQETQYF TGTGCCAGCAGTGCGCGGACCGCGTACCAAGAGACCCAGTACTTC TRBJ2-5 NA TRBV25-1 NA
CASSFSRTSAYNEQFF TGTGCCAGCAGCTTCAGTCGAACTAGCGCGTACAATGAGCAGTTCTTC TRBJ2-1 TRBD2 TRBV11-2 NA
CASSRQGAEGYTF TGCGCCAGCAGCCGGCAGGGGGCAGAAGGCTACACCTTC TRBJ1-2 TRBD1 TRBV5-1 NA
CASSLERGSPVYGYTF TGCGCCAGCAGCCTGGAGCGGGGCTCACCGGTCTATGGCTACACCTTC TRBJ1-2 NA TRBV5-1 NA
CASSLMESGTYNEQFF TGCGCCAGCAGTCTGATGGAGAGCGGGACCTACAATGAGCAGTTCTTC TRBJ2-1 TRBD2 TRBV5-1 NA